These 21 T cell receptor beta chains share one sample of origin, sequenced in a study of cytomegalovirus exposure and HLA in healthy donors. PCR employed 60 Vbeta and 13 Jbeta primers. Only in-frame clones appear in the TCRdb table, and some are missing; sequencing was by immunoSEQ multiplex PCR. The table lists approximately 180,000 clones, roughly four fifths of them singletons, with approximately 4.4% in the top ten. What was sequenced was PBMCs. The receptors come from a woman aged 18-35 years in good health and CMV-seropositive.

The V gene is TRBV7-2, the J gene TRBJ1-5, with TRBD1 matching over 10 bases. The CDR3 has 15 amino acids. The germline CDR1 and CDR2 sequences are SGHTA and FQGNSA. V lost 5 bases to trimming and J lost 7 bases; unmatched junction nucleotides: 8. CDR3 in DNA: TGTGCCAGCAGCCGGACAGGGGGTTTAGCGCAGCCCCAGCATTTT. Amino acid sequence: CASSRTGGLAQPQHF.

The chain links TRBV5-4 to TRBJ1-2; 7 bases are a match to TRBD1. Germline V CDR1 and CDR2: SGHNT, YYREEE (reference sequence). The CDR3 is 15 amino acids. Unmatched junction bases numbered 14, after V lost 5 bases and J lost 7 bases. For the CDR3, the DNA is TGTGCCAGCAGTAAAGGGGGCGCTCAACAGACTGGCTACACCTTC. Its translation is CASSKGGAQQTGYTF.

The chain joins TRBV6-5 to TRBJ1-3; perhaps TRBD1 as D (5 bases). Between the trimmed V and J ends, which lost 0 bases and 10 bases, there was a span of 10 bases. The CDR3 is 13 residues long. The V gene's germline CDR1 is MNHEY and CDR2 SVGAGI. The CDR3 region is CASSYSRGGTIYF. The CDR3, as DNA: TGTGCCAGCAGTTACTCCCGGGGGGGGACCATATATTTT.

This clone was picked up a small number of times. This sequence joins TRBV11-2 and TRBJ1-2; perhaps TRBD1 as D (6 bases). Per germline, CDR1 SGHAT and CDR2 FQNNGV. Between the trimmed V and J ends, which lost 5 bases and 4 bases, there was a span of 11 bases. The CDR3 totals 13 residues. The CDR3 protein is CASSRGTFYGYTF. The CDR3 coding sequence is TGTGCCAGCAGCCGTGGGACATTCTATGGCTACACCTTC.

This chain connects TRBV11-2 to TRBJ2-2; 8 bases line up with TRBD2. The CDR3 loop spans 16 amino acids. The J segment lost 6 bases and the V segment lost 6 bases, leaving 12 bases of the junction unmatched. Looked up from germline, CDR1 is SGHAT and CDR2 is FQNNGV. CDR3 bases: TGTGCCAGCAGTCGACATGTTGCGGGGGGACCCGGGGAGCTGTTTTTT. Protein product: CASSRHVAGGPGELFF.

This sequence joins TRBV30 and TRBJ2-1, with 8 nucleotides matching TRBD1. The CDR3 length is 14 residues. After removal of 4 bases from V and 12 bases from J, the junction contained 14 bases not matched to a gene. Germline V gene data show CDR1 as GTSNPN and CDR2 as SVGIG (reference sequence). The DNA of the CDR3 is TGTGCCTGGAATGACAGGGGCAACTCCGGCTGGCAGTTCTTC. The encoded protein is CAWNDRGNSGWQFF.

This rearrangement joins TRBV7-9 to TRBJ1-3; TRBD1 matches 8 bases. V was pared by 4 bases and J by 2 bases, with 4 bases of the junction left unmatched. CDR1 SEHNR and CDR2 FQNEAQ come from the germline V gene (reference sequence). This CDR3 region has 15 residues. The CDR3 DNA is TGTGCCAGCAGCTCGACAGGGGCCCCTGGAAACACCATATATTTT. It translates to CASSSTGAPGNTIYF.

V gene TRBV7-7 combines with J gene TRBJ2-7; tentatively, D is TRBD2 (5 bases). V was pared by 2 bases and J by 6 bases, with 17 bases between. The germline V gene has CDR1 SSHAT and CDR2 FNYEAQ (reference sequence). CDR3 length: 15 amino acids. This CDR3 reads CASSLNLGEGSEQYF. DNA for the CDR3: TGTGCCAGCAGCTTAAACTTAGGAGAAGGGAGCGAGCAGTACTTC. The variable domain in full, completed from reference TRBV7-7 and TRBJ2-7, reads GAGVSQSPRYKVTKRGQDVTLRCDPISSHATLYWYQQALGQGPEFLTYFNYEAQPDKSGLPSDRFSAERPEGSISTLTIQRTEQRDSAMYRCASSLNLGEGSEQYFGPGTRLTVT.

The chain is built from TRBV29-1 and TRBJ2-2; D is ambiguous. Trimming removed 4 bases from V and 2 bases from J, with 8 bases in between. Germline V CDR1 and CDR2: SQVTM, ANQGSEA. The length of the CDR3 is 13 residues. The CDR3 region is CSVAVSNTGELFF. As DNA, the CDR3 is TGCAGCGTTGCCGTTTCCAACACCGGGGAGCTGTTTTTT.

The chain employs TRBV19 and TRBJ2-5; 7 bases are a match to TRBD1. Per the germline V gene, CDR1 is LNHDA and CDR2 is SQIVND (reference sequence). V dropped 4 bases and J dropped 5; count of bases not matched to a gene: 4. The CDR3 loop spans 13 amino acids. The CDR3 spells CASSTDREETQYF. In DNA, the CDR3 is TGTGCCAGTAGTACCGACAGGGAGGAGACCCAGTACTTC.

This clone was seen once. The CDR3 protein is CASKPRTSGAETQYF. The CDR3 nucleotides are TGTGCCAGCAAGCCACGGACTAGCGGGGCTGAGACCCAGTACTTC. The chain has TRBV2 and TRBJ2-5; the match to TRBD2 covers 12 bases. Germline V gene data show CDR1 as SNHLY and CDR2 as FYNNEI. The CDR3 length is 15 residues. Germline trimming cut 7 bases from V and 5 bases from J; bases unmatched to any gene: 8.

The gene calls are TRBV7-9 and TRBJ1-1; a possible D gene is TRBD1 (6 bases). From germline, CDR1 is SEHNR and CDR2 FQNEAQ (reference sequence). The CDR3 has 15 residues. The V gene lost 4 bases and the J gene lost 3 bases, with 15 bases spanning the gap. The CDR3 reads CASSSSRTVYTEAFF. CDR3 in DNA: TGTGCCAGCAGCTCATCTCGGACAGTCTACACTGAAGCTTTCTTT.

The genes are TRBV2 and TRBJ1-6, with TRBD1 as a possible D gene (5 bases). The length of the CDR3 is 13 residues. CDR1 and CDR2 (germline): SNHLY, FYNNEI. V was trimmed by 7 bases and J by 7 bases, leaving 11 bases between them. The CDR3 bases are TGTGCCAGCATCCCAGGGAGGAATTCACCCCTCCACTTT. This codes for CASIPGRNSPLHF.

The J gene is TRBJ2-5, the V gene TRBV2; the D is unclear. Trimming shortened V by 5 bases and J by 4 bases, and 11 bases separated the two germline ends. The CDR3 consists of 13 residues. CDR1 is SNHLY and CDR2 is FYNNEI in the germline V gene. The CDR3 nucleotides are TGTGCCAGCAGTCAATCTACGTTAGAGACCCAGTACTTC. Protein sequence: CASSQSTLETQYF.

V gene TRBV19 combines with J gene TRBJ1-3, with 11 bases aligning to TRBD1. The CDR3 runs 16 residues. Germline assignment: CDR1 LNHDA and CDR2 SQIVND (reference sequence). V shed 6 bases and J 4 bases; nucleotides not matched to a gene: 8. The CDR3 nucleotides are TGTGCCAGTAGGACTCAGGACAGGGGGCCCGGAAACACCATATATTTT. Encoded protein: CASRTQDRGPGNTIYF.

The chain recombines TRBV28 with TRBJ1-5, with D unresolved. V was clipped by 7 bases and J by 2 bases, with 9 bases between them. Germline V gene data show CDR1 as MDHEN and CDR2 as SYDVKM. The CDR3 consists of 13 residues. CDR3 amino acids: CASNRWRNQPQHF. In DNA form, the CDR3 reads TGTGCCAGCAACCGCTGGCGCAATCAGCCCCAGCATTTT.

The V and J genes are TRBV6-5 and TRBJ2-5; tentative D call: TRBD1 (6 bases). Germline V CDR1 and CDR2: MNHEY, SVGAGI. The CDR3 sequence is 14 residues long. The V end was cut by 2 bases, the J end by 7 bases, with 14 bases between. The CDR3 region is CASSYQPGHGTQYF. In nucleotides, the CDR3 is TGTGCCAGCAGTTACCAACCGGGACACGGGACCCAGTACTTC.

This clone was counted a few times. This chain uses TRBV7-2 with TRBJ2-7; the D gene is possibly TRBD1 (5 bases). Germline CDR1 reads SGHTA; CDR2 reads FQGNSA. V lost 1 base and J 7 bases, leaving 17 bases between the germline ends. CDR3 size: 15 residues. CDR3 in DNA: TGTGCCAGCAGCTTAGGGGGAACAGGACCTAGGGAGCAGTACTTC. This gives the protein CASSLGGTGPREQYF.

V usage is TRBV5-4 and J usage is TRBJ1-4; TRBD1 might be the D (5 bases). Germline V gene data show CDR1 as SGHNT and CDR2 as YYREEE (reference sequence). The length of the CDR3 is 18 residues. V lost 2 bases and J 8 bases, leaving 25 bases between the germline ends. In DNA form, the CDR3 reads TGTGCCAGCAGCTTAACATACGGGGGAACCGTTGATGGGGAAAAACTGTTTTTT. The encoded protein is CASSLTYGGTVDGEKLFF.

V gene TRBV4-2 combines with J gene TRBJ2-1, with a possible D match to TRBD2 (5 bases). This CDR3 is 15 amino acids long. Trimming removed 0 bases at V and 10 bases at J, with 16 bases between. The V gene's germline CDR1 is LGHNA and CDR2 YNFKEQ. The CDR3 DNA follows: TGTGCCAGCAGCCAAGAAGAAGGAGCGGCAGAGGAGCAGTTCTTC. Translation: CASSQEEGAAEEQFF.

This clone appeared a few times. The chain combines TRBV2 with TRBJ1-4; maybe TRBD1 (5 bases). From germline, CDR1 is SNHLY and CDR2 FYNNEI. Trimming stripped 3 bases from V and 4 bases from J, with 9 bases between. The CDR3 loop spans 14 amino acids. This CDR3 is CASSETEYNEKLFF. CDR3 in DNA: TGTGCCAGCAGTGAGACAGAGTATAATGAAAAACTGTTTTTT.